This TCR beta chain is from a study of blood T cell repertoires in COVID-19. About the study: The study drew acute and convalescent COVID-19 samples from the United States, Italy and Spain. In each case, the material was cDNA or gDNA derived from T cells, B-cell-depleted T cells, or PBMCs.

This CDR3 is 14 amino acids long. The J segment lost 4 bases and the V segment lost 1 base, leaving 3 bases of the junction unmatched. Germline V lookup: CDR1 LGHDT, CDR2 YNNKEL (reference sequence). There are a few counts of this clone. Clones were sequenced by immunoSEQ multiplex PCR, and TCRdb holds only the in-frame ones, with some missing. The sample has fewer than 350,000 clones; around 87% are singletons. This receptor was identified in a woman aged 45-65 years who had recovered from COVID-19. The sample taken for sequencing was peripheral blood. This chain joins TRBV3-1 (or the pseudogene TRBV3-2) and TRBJ2-7, with TRBD1 matching over 8 bases. The CDR3 nucleotides are TGTGCCAGCAGCCAAGGACAGGGGATTTACGAGCAGTACTTC. Amino acids: CASSQGQGIYEQYF.